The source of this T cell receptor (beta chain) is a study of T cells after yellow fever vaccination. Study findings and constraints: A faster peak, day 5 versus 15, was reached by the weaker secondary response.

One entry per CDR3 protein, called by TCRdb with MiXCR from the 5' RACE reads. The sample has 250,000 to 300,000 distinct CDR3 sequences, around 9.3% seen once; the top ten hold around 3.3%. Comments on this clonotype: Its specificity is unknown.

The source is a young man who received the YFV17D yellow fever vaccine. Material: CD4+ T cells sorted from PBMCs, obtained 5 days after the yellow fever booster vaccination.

CDR3 amino acids: CASTGRNERGYTF. The CDR3 DNA reads as TGTGCCAGCACAGGGAGGAACGAGAGAGGCTACACCTTC. The chain uses TRBV6-5 and TRBJ1-2, with a possible D match to TRBD1 (5 bases). V was cut by 7 bases and J by 8 bases, with 17 bases left in between. The CDR3 is 13 residues long. Germline CDR1 reads MNHEY; CDR2 reads SVGAGI.